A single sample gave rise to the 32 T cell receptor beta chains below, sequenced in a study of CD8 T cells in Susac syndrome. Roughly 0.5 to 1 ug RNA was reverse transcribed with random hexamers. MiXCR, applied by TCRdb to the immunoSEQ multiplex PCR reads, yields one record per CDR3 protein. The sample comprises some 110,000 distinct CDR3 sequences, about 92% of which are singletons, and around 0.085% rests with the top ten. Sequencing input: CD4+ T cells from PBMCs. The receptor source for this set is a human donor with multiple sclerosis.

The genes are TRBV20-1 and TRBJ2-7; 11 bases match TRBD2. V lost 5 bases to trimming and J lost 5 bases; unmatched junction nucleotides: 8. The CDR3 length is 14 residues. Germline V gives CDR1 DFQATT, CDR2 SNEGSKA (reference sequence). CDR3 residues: CSARGLAGENEQYF. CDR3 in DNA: TGCAGTGCTCGAGGACTAGCGGGCGAGAACGAGCAGTACTTC.

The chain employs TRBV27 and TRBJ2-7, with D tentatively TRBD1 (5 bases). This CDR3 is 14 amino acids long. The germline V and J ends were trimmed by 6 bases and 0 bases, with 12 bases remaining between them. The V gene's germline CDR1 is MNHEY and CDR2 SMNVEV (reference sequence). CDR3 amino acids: CASSPHDSSYEQYF. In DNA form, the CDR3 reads TGTGCCAGCAGCCCCCACGACAGCTCCTACGAGCAGTACTTC.

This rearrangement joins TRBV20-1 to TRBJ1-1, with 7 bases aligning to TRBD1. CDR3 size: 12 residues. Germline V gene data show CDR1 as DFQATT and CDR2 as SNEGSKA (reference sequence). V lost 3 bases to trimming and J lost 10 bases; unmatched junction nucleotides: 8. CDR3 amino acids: CSASLDRAGAFF. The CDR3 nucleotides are TGCAGTGCTAGCCTCGACAGGGCTGGAGCTTTCTTT.

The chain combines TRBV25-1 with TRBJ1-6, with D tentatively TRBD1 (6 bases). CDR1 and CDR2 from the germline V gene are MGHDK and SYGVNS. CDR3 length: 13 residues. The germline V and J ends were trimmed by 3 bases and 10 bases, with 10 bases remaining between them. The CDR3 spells CASSDQGPSPLHF. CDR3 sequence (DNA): TGTGCCAGCAGTGATCAGGGGCCCTCACCCCTCCACTTT.

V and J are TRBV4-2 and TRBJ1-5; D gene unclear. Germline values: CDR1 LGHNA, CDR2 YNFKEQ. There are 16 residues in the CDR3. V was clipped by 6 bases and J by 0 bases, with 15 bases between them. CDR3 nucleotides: TGTGCCAGCAGTCTAGAGGGTGGGGTTAGCAATCAGCCCCAGCATTTT. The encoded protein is CASSLEGGVSNQPQHF.

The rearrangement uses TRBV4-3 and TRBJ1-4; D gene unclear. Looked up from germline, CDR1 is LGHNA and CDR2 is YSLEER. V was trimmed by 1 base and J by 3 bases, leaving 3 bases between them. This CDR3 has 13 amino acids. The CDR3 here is CASSQVPNEKLFF. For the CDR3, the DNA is TGCGCCAGCAGCCAAGTCCCTAATGAAAAACTGTTTTTT.

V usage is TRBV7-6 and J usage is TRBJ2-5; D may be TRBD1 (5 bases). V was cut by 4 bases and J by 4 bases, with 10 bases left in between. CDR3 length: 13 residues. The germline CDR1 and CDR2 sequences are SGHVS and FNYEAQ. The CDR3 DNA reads TGTGCCAGCAGCTCAGCAGGGCGAGAGACCCAGTACTTC. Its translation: CASSSAGRETQYF.

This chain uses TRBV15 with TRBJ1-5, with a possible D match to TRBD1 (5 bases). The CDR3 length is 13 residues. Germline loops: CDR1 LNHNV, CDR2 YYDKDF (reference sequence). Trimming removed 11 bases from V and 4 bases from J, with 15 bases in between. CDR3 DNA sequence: TGTGCCGCGGCGTCAGGGTTAAATCAGCCCCAGCATTTT. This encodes CAAASGLNQPQHF.

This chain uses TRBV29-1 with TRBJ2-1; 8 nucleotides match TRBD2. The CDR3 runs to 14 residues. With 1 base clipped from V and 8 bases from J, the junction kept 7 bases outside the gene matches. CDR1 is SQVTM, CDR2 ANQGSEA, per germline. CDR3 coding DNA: TGCAGCGTTGAAGGAGTCGGGGGGGCGGATGAGCAGTTCTTC. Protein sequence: CSVEGVGGADEQFF.

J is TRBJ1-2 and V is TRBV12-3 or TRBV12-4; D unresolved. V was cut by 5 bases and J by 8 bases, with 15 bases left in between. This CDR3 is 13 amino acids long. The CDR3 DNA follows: TGTGCCAGCAGTGCAAGACCGGAGTGGGGCTACACCTTC. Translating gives CASSARPEWGYTF.

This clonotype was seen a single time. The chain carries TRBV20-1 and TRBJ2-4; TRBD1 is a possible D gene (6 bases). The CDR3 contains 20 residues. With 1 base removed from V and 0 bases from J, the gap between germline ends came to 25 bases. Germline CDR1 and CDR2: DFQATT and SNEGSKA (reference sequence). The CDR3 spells CSARAPLGRGAPLAKNIQYF. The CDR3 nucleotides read TGCAGTGCTAGAGCCCCCCTCGGCAGGGGAGCCCCACTAGCCAAAAACATTCAGTACTTC.

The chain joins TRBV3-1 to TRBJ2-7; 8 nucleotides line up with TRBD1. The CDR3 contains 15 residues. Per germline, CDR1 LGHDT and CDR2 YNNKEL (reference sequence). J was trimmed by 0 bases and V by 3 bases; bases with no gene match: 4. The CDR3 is CASSQPTGDSYEQYF. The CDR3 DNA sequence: TGTGCCAGCAGCCAGCCGACAGGGGACTCCTACGAGCAGTACTTC.

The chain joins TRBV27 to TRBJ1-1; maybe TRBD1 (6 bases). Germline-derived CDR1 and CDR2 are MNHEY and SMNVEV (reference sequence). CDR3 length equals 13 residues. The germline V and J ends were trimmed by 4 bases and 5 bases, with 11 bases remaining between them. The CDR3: CASSYRTETEAFF. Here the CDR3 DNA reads TGTGCCAGCAGTTACAGGACAGAAACTGAAGCTTTCTTT.

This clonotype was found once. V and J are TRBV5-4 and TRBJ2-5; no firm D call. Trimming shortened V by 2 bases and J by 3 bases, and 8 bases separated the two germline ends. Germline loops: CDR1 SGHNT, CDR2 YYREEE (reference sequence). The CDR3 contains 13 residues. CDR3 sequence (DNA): TGTGCCAGCAGCTTAGTGGGGAAAGAGACCCAGTACTTC. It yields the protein CASSLVGKETQYF.

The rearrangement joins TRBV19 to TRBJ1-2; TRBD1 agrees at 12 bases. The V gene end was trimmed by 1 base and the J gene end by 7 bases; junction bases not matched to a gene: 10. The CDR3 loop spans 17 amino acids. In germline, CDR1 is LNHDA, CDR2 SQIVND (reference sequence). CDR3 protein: CASSIAPGQGASGGYTF. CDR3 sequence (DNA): TGTGCCAGTAGTATAGCACCGGGACAGGGGGCTTCTGGTGGCTACACCTTC.

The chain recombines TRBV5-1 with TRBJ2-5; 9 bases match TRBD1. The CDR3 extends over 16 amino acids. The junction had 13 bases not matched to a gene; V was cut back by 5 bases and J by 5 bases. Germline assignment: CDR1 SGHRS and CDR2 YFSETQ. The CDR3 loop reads CASRPSPGQGMETQYF. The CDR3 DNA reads TGCGCCAGCAGACCTAGTCCGGGACAGGGTATGGAGACCCAGTACTTC.

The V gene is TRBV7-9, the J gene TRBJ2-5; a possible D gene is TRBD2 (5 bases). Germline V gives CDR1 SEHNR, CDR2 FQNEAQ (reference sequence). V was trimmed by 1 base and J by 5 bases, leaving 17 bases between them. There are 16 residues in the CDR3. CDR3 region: CASSLVSGYGGETQYF. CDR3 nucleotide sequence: TGTGCCAGCAGCTTAGTGTCCGGATATGGCGGGGAGACCCAGTACTTC.

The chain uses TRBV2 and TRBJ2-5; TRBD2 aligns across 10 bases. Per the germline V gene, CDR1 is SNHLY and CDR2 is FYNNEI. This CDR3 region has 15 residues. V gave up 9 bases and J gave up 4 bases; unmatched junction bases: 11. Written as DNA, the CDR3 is TGTGCCAGTATCCTTAGCGGGGGGATGGGAGAGACCCAGTACTTC. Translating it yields CASILSGGMGETQYF.

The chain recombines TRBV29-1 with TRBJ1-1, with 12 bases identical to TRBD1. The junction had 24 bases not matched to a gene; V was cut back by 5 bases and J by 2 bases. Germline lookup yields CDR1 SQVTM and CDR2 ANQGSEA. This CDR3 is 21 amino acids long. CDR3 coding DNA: TGCAGCGTTAAACCCTGGACCGGGACAGGGGGCGCGAGTAGGTTCAACACTGAAGCTTTCTTT. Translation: CSVKPWTGTGGASRFNTEAFF.

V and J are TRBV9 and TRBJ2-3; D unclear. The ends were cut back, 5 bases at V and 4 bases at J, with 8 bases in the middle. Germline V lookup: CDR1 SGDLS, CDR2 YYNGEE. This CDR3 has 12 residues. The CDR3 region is CASSVHSDTQYF. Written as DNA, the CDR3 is TGTGCCAGCAGTGTCCATTCAGATACGCAGTATTTT.

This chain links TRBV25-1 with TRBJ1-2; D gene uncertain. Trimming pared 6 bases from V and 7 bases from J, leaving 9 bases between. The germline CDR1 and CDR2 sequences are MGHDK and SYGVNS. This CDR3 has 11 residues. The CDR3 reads CASSVGFGYTF. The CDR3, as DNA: TGTGCCAGCAGCGTTGGATTTGGCTACACCTTC.

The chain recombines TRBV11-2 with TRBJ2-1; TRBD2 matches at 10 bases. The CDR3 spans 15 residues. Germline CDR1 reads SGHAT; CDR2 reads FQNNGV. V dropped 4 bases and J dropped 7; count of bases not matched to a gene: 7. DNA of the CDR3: TGTGCCAGCAGCTATGCTAGCGGGGGCGGGAATGAGCAGTTCTTC. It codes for CASSYASGGGNEQFF.

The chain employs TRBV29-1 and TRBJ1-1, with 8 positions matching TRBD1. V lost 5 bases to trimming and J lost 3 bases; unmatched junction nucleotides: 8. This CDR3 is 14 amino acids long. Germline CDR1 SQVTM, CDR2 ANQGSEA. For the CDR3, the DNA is TGCAGCGTTTCTCAGGGGGCCGGGGACACTGAAGCTTTCTTT. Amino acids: CSVSQGAGDTEAFF. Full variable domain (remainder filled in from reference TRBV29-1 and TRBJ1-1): SAVISQKPSRDICQRGTSLTIQCQVDSQVTMMFWYRQQPGQSLTLIATANQGSEATYESGFVIDKFPISRPNLTFSTLTVSNMSPEDSSIYLCSVSQGAGDTEAFFGQGTRLTVV.

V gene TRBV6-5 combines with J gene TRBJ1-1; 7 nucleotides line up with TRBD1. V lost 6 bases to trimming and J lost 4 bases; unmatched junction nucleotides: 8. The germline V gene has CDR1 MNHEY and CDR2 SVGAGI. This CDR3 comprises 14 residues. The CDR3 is CASRFTGAGTEAFF. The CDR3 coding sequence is TGTGCCAGCAGATTTACAGGGGCGGGCACTGAAGCTTTCTTT.

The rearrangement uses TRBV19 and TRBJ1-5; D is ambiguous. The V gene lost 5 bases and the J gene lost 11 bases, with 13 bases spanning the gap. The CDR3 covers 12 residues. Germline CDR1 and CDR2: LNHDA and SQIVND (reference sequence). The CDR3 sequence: CASSGGSFTQHF. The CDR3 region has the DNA TGTGCCAGTAGTGGCGGGAGCTTCACCCAGCATTTT.

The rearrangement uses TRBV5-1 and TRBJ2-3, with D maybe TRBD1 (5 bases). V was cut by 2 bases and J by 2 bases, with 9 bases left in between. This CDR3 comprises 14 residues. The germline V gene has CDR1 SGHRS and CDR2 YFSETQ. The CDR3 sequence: CASSLQVITDTQYF. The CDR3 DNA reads TGCGCCAGCAGCTTACAGGTGATCACAGATACGCAGTATTTT.

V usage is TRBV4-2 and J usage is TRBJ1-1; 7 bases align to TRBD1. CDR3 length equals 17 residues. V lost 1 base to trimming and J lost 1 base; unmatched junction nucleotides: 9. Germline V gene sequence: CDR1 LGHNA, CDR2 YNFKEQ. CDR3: CASSQAGTASGNTEAFF. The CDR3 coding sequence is TGTGCCAGCAGCCAAGCCGGGACAGCCTCTGGGAACACTGAAGCTTTCTTT.

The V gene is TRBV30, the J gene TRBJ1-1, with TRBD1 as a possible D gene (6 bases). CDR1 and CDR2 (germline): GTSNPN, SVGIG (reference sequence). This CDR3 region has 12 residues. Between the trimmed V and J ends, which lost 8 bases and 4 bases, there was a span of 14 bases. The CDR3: CAGGRAGTEAFF. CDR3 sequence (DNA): TGTGCCGGGGGGCGGGCAGGCACTGAAGCTTTCTTT.

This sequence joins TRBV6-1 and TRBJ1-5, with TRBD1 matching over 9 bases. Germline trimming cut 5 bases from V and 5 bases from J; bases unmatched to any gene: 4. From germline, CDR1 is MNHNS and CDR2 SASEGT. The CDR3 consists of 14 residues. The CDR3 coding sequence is TGTGCCAGCAGTACAGGGGGCTTGGATCAGCCCCAGCATTTT. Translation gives CASSTGGLDQPQHF.

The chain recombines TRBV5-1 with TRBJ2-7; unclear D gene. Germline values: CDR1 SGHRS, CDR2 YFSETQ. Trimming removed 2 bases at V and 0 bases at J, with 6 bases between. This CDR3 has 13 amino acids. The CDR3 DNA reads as TGCGCCAGCAGCTTCGCAAACTCCTACGAGCAGTACTTC. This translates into CASSFANSYEQYF. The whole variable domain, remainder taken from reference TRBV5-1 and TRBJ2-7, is KAGVTQTPRYLIKTRGQQVTLSCSPISGHRSVSWYQQTPGQGLQFLFEYFSETQRNKGNFPGRFSGRQFSNSRSEMNVSTLELGDSALYLCASSFANSYEQYFGPGTRLTVT.

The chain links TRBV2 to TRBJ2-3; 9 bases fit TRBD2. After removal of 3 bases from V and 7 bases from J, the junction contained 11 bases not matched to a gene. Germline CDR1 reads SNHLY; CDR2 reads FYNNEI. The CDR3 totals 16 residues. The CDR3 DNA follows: TGTGCCAGCAGTGAGAGGGAGCTAGCGGGGACCAATACGCAGTATTTT. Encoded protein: CASSERELAGTNTQYF.

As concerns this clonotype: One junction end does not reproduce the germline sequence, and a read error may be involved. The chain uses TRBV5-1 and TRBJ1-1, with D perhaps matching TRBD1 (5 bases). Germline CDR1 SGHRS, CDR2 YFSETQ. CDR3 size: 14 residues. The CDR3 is CASSLVQGDTEASF. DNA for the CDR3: TGCGCCAGCAGCTTGGTTCAGGGCGACACTGAAGCTTCCTTT.